This T cell receptor (beta chain) originates from a study of spatial heterogeneity in lung cancer. Time point meaning: sample taken at primary tumor resection. Study-level results: It was found that expanded intratumoral alpha and beta TCR counts tracked tumor mutation counts.

This clonotype ranks as medium-sized (0.01 to 0.1%). As yet, its antigen is unknown. The CDR3 totals 15 residues. V lost 4 bases, J lost 3 bases, and 5 bases stayed unmatched. Germline CDR1 and CDR2: SGHRS and YFSETQ. One entry per CDR3 protein results from TCRdb running MiXCR on the 5' RACE reads. The sample yields roughly 3,500 distinct CDR3 sequences, approximately 7.9% seen once. Material: lung tumor tissue, obtained at surgery. This clonotype originated in a male donor with early-stage non-small cell lung cancer. The J gene is TRBJ2-3, the V gene TRBV5-1; 10 positions match TRBD2. CDR3 in DNA: TGCGCCAGCAGCCAGGCTAGCGGGGGTACAGATACGCAGTATTTT. Translation gives CASSQASGGTDTQYF.